Reported below is one T cell receptor (beta chain). What it binds is not known. Researchers ran the PCR with 60 Vbeta and 13 Jbeta primers. TCRdb's table, derived via immunoSEQ multiplex PCR, lists solely in-frame clones and lacks some. This table holds fewer than 60,000 clones, about 80% found once. With 2 bases clipped from V and 2 bases from J, the junction kept 4 bases outside the gene matches. In germline, CDR1 is SGHTA, CDR2 FQGNSA. The CDR3 runs 16 residues. These data belong to a study of cytomegalovirus exposure and HLA in healthy donors. General study findings and limits: A prior analysis recorded that most TCR beta V segments were productive about 87% or about 30% of the time.

This sequence originates from a man aged 45 to 65 in good health and CMV-seronegative. The V and J genes are TRBV7-2 and TRBJ2-1; 9 positions match TRBD2. Sequenced input: PBMCs. Here the CDR3 DNA reads TGTGCCAGCAGCTTATCGCGGGGGGGCACCTACAATGAGCAGTTCTTC. Translation: CASSLSRGGTYNEQFF.